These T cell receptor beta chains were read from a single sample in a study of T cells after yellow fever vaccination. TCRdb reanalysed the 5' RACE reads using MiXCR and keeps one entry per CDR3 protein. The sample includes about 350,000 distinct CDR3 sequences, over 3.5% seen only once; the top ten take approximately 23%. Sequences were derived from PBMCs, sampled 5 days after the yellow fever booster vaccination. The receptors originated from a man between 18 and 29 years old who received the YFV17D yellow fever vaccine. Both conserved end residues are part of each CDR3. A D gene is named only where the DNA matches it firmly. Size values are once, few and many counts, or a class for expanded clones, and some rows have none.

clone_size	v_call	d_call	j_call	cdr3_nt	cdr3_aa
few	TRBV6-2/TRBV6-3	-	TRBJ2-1	TGTGCCAGCAGTCAGAGTACGTACAATGAGCAGTTCTTC	CASSQSTYNEQFF
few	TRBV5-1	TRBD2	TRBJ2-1	TGCGCCAGCAGCTTGGGAGTAGCGGGGGGGGATGAGCAGTTCTTC	CASSLGVAGGDEQFF
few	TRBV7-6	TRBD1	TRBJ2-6	TGTGCCAGCAGCCGGACAGGGGGCGGTGGGGCCAACGTCCTGACTTTC	CASSRTGGGGANVLTF
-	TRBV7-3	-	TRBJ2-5	TGTGCCAGCAGCCCTCGGGAAGGGGTAGAGACCCAGTACTTC	CASSPREGVETQYF
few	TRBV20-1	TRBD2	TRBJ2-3	TGCAGTGCTCAAGGGCCGACTAGCGGGGGGTATACGCAGTATTTT	CSAQGPTSGGYTQYF
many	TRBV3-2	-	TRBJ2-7	TGTGCCAGCAGCCGACACTACGAGCAGTACTTC	CASSRHYEQYF
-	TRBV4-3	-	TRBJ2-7	TGCGCCAGCAGCCAAGAGCAGGGGTTCCACGAGCAGTACTTC	CASSQEQGFHEQYF
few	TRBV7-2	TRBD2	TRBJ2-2	TGTGCCAGCAGCCCGGCCCGGGGGGGCACCGGGGAGCTGTTTTTT	CASSPARGGTGELFF
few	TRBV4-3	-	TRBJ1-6	TGCGCCAGCAGCCAAGTCGTGGGTCCCTCACCCCTCCACTTT	CASSQVVGPSPLHF
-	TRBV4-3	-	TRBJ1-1	TGCGCCAGCAGCCATCTCGGGGGCACTGAAGCTTTCTTT	CASSHLGGTEAFF
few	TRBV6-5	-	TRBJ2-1	TGTGCCAGCAGTTACTCGTCAGGAAGCTCCTACAATGAGCAGTTCTTC	CASSYSSGSSYNEQFF
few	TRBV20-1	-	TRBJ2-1	TGCAGTGCTAGGTCCGCGTATTCCTACAATGAGCAGTTCTTC	CSARSAYSYNEQFF
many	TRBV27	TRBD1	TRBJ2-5	TGTGCCAGCAGTAGGATCACGACAGGGACAGAGACCCAGTACTTC	CASSRITTGTETQYF
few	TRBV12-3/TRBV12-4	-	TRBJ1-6	TGTGCCAGCAGTCCCACCCGGGTAGATTCACCCCTCCACTTT	CASSPTRVDSPLHF
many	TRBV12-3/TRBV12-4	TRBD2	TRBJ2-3	TGTGCCAGCAGTTGGGCGGGGGGGAACACAGATACGCAGTATTTT	CASSWAGGNTDTQYF
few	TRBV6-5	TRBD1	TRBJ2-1	TGTGCCAGCAGTCCTATTGGAGACAGGGGCTACAATGAGCAGTTCTTC	CASSPIGDRGYNEQFF